A single sample is the source of the 27 T cell receptor beta chains below, sequenced in a study of cytomegalovirus exposure and HLA in healthy donors. Vbeta (60) and Jbeta (13) primers were used in the PCR. Clones were read by immunoSEQ multiplex PCR, and TCRdb kept only the in-frame ones, dropping some. The table records roughly 93,000 clones, more than 60% of them present only once. The sequenced sample was PBMCs. The source of these receptors is a man younger than 35 in good health and CMV-seropositive.

The chain carries TRBV10-3 and TRBJ2-7; a possible D gene is TRBD1 (5 bases). Germline-derived CDR1 and CDR2 are ENHRY and SYGVKD. This CDR3 is 13 amino acids long. Trimming pared 7 bases from V and 5 bases from J, leaving 15 bases between. CDR3 residues: CAIKGAGQNEQYF. CDR3 in DNA: TGTGCCATCAAAGGGGCAGGCCAGAACGAGCAGTACTTC.

The rearrangement uses TRBV19 and TRBJ1-6; TRBD1 might be the D (5 bases). The CDR3 loop spans 16 amino acids. Germline lookup yields CDR1 LNHDA and CDR2 SQIVND (reference sequence). V lost 6 bases and J lost 8, with 20 bases in between. CDR3 sequence (DNA): TGTGCCAGTAGGCCCGACGAAGACAGTGGCCATTCACCCCTCCACTTT. Translation: CASRPDEDSGHSPLHF.

V gene TRBV30 combines with J gene TRBJ2-1; 13 nucleotides align to TRBD2. Germline V gene sequence: CDR1 GTSNPN, CDR2 SVGIG (reference sequence). This CDR3 comprises 15 residues. With V trimmed by 5 bases and J by 9 bases, 10 bases remained unmatched. Written as DNA, the CDR3 is TGTGCCTGGGGAAGCCTCCGGACTAGCGGGGGTGAGCAGTTCTTC. It is translated as CAWGSLRTSGGEQFF.

This clone was picked up a small number of times. The chain employs TRBV6-6 and TRBJ1-2, with D tentatively TRBD1 (5 bases). V was clipped by 3 bases and J by 2 bases, with 10 bases between them. Per the germline V gene, CDR1 is MNHNY and CDR2 is SVGAGI (reference sequence). CDR3 length: 14 residues. CDR3 coding DNA: TGTGCCAGCAGTTATGCGGAGGGGAACTATGGCTACACCTTC. This gives the protein CASSYAEGNYGYTF.

This chain's CDR3 is CASSLGGTVYPDGYEQYF. Here the CDR3 DNA reads TGCGCCAGCAGCTTGGGTGGGACAGTGTATCCAGACGGCTACGAGCAGTACTTC. V usage is TRBV5-1 and J usage is TRBJ2-7; 7 bases agree with TRBD1. Germline V CDR1 and CDR2: SGHRS, YFSETQ. V lost 0 bases to trimming and J lost 3 bases; unmatched junction nucleotides: 15. This CDR3 is built from 18 residues.

The sample holds one count of this clone. The J gene is TRBJ1-1, the V gene TRBV9; 8 positions match TRBD1. CDR1 SGDLS and CDR2 YYNGEE come from the germline V gene. V trimming: 7 bases; J trimming: 3 bases; junction bases outside the gene matches: 11. This CDR3 spans 15 amino acids. The CDR3 reads CASGNRGDGYTEAFF. DNA for the CDR3: TGTGCCAGCGGAAACAGGGGGGATGGTTACACTGAAGCTTTCTTT. Together with reference TRBV9 and TRBJ1-1, the CDR3 gives the full variable domain: DSGVTQTPKHLITATGQRVTLRCSPRSGDLSVYWYQQSLDQGLQFLIQYYNGEERAKGNILERFSAQQFPDLHSELNLSSLELGDSALYFCASGNRGDGYTEAFFGQGTRLTVV.

This chain links TRBV18 with TRBJ2-2; no definite D call. The CDR3 totals 15 residues. Between the trimmed V and J ends, which lost 7 bases and 8 bases, there was a span of 20 bases. In germline, CDR1 is KGHSH, CDR2 LQKENI. The DNA of the CDR3 is TGTGCCAGCTTACTCACGAAGCAGGCAGCTGGGGAGCTGTTTTTT. This codes for CASLLTKQAAGELFF.

J is TRBJ1-5 and V is TRBV7-2; 9 bases fit TRBD1. With V trimmed by 1 base and J by 1 base, 5 bases remained unmatched. Per germline, CDR1 SGHTA and CDR2 FQGNSA. This CDR3 is 17 amino acids long. CDR3 residues: CASSLDRGRESNQPQHF. The CDR3 DNA reads as TGTGCCAGCAGCTTAGACAGGGGGCGTGAGAGCAATCAGCCCCAGCATTTT.

This chain links TRBV10-3 with TRBJ1-1; tentatively, D is TRBD1 (5 bases). The V and J ends lost 10 bases and 7 bases respectively, with 19 bases between them. CDR1 and CDR2 (germline): ENHRY, SYGVKD. The CDR3 totals 13 residues. The CDR3 region has the DNA TGTGCCACCGGGGGGGGGTCAGTTATTGAAGCTTTCTTT. The encoded protein is CATGGGSVIEAFF.

V is TRBV6-6 and J is TRBJ1-5; D gene ambiguous. The length of the CDR3 is 12 residues. Germline CDR1 reads MNHNY; CDR2 reads SVGAGI (reference sequence). The V end lost 0 bases, the J end lost 7 bases, and 4 bases lay between the germline ends. This chain's CDR3 is CASSYSTQPQHF. Written as DNA, the CDR3 is TGTGCCAGCAGTTACTCGACACAGCCCCAGCATTTT.

The chain joins TRBV6-5 to TRBJ1-1, with D unresolved. This CDR3 contains 15 residues. The V and J ends lost 6 bases and 0 bases respectively, with 14 bases between them. Germline V lookup: CDR1 MNHEY, CDR2 SVGAGI. The CDR3 region is CASRTETRVNTEAFF. In nucleotides, the CDR3 is TGTGCCAGCAGGACCGAAACACGGGTGAACACTGAAGCTTTCTTT.

V usage is TRBV6-5 and J usage is TRBJ2-2, with TRBD2 matching 13 bases. Germline V gives CDR1 MNHEY, CDR2 SVGAGI. The V and J ends lost 4 bases and 6 bases, in that order; junction bases with no gene match: 5. This CDR3 has 16 residues. The CDR3 sequence: CASSSRLAGGPGELFF. CDR3 DNA sequence: TGTGCCAGCAGTTCAAGACTAGCGGGGGGACCCGGGGAGCTGTTTTTT.

This clone was counted between two and nine times. The V call is TRBV11-2, the J call TRBJ2-7, with D possibly being TRBD1 (6 bases). Per germline, CDR1 SGHAT and CDR2 FQNNGV. Trimming cost V 8 bases and J 4 bases, with 15 bases left between them. The CDR3 runs to 13 residues. The CDR3, as DNA: TGTGCCAGCTCCGGGGCAGGGGCATACGAGCAGTACTTC. Its protein product is CASSGAGAYEQYF.

Comment on this clone: This CDR3 is also generated by other DNA sequences in the sample. V is TRBV29-1 and J is TRBJ1-2; no firm D call. Germline V gene sequence: CDR1 SQVTM, CDR2 ANQGSEA. The CDR3 contains 13 residues. Trimming removed 0 bases from V and 6 bases from J, with 11 bases in between. The CDR3 DNA follows: TGCAGCGTTGAAGATCAGCCGGGGAATGGCTACACCTTC. Translating gives CSVEDQPGNGYTF.

This clone was detected once. The rearrangement joins TRBV6-5 to TRBJ2-5, with no clear D. The J call may be incorrect, as the DNA end agrees better with TRBJ2-7. The CDR3 sequence is 11 residues long. The germline V gene has CDR1 MNHEY and CDR2 SVGAGI. In nucleotides, the CDR3 is TGTGCCAGCAGGGGTAGCTACGAGCAGTACTTC. Translated: CASRGSYEQYF.

The chain recombines TRBV5-1 with TRBJ2-1; 8 nucleotides align to TRBD2. The trim removed 3 bases at V and 3 bases at J, leaving 8 bases unmatched. The CDR3 is 16 amino acids. Germline V gene data show CDR1 as SGHRS and CDR2 as YFSETQ. This CDR3 is CASSSLTSGIYNEQFF. The CDR3, as DNA: TGCGCCAGCAGCTCCCTTACTAGCGGTATCTACAATGAGCAGTTCTTC.

This chain connects TRBV2 to TRBJ2-1; TRBD1 agrees at 9 bases. The CDR3 covers 15 residues. Germline loops: CDR1 SNHLY, CDR2 FYNNEI. V trimming: 4 bases; J trimming: 3 bases; junction bases outside the gene matches: 4. CDR3 DNA sequence: TGTGCCAGCAGTGCCGGGACAGGGTTCTACAATGAGCAGTTCTTC. Protein sequence: CASSAGTGFYNEQFF.

The chain combines TRBV30 with TRBJ2-4; D is possibly TRBD1 (5 bases). V dropped 1 base and J dropped 1 base, with 14 bases sitting between them. Germline V gene sequence: CDR1 GTSNPN, CDR2 SVGIG (reference sequence). This CDR3 is built from 16 residues. CDR3 DNA sequence: TGTGCCTGGAGTGGGTTACAGGTTAACGCCAAAAACATTCAGTACTTC. It codes for CAWSGLQVNAKNIQYF.

In regard to this clone: At one boundary the junction diverges from the germline segment, which might be a read error. The chain is built from TRBV28 and TRBJ2-3; D unresolved. Germline CDR1 reads MDHEN; CDR2 reads SYDVKM. This CDR3 spans 14 amino acids. The CDR3 DNA reads TGTGTCAGCACCGCAGTACTAAACACAGATACGCAGTATTTT. Translating gives CVSTAVLNTDTQYF.

This chain links TRBV5-1 with TRBJ1-1; possibly TRBD1 for D (5 bases). The length of the CDR3 is 15 residues. Germline CDR1 is SGHRS and CDR2 is YFSETQ. V was cut by 3 bases and J by 1 base, with 13 bases left in between. CDR3 in amino acids: CASSWGGGGNTEAFF. The CDR3 region has the DNA TGCGCCAGCAGCTGGGGGGGTGGAGGGAACACTGAAGCTTTCTTT. Using reference TRBV5-1 and TRBJ1-1 for the parts outside the CDR3, the full variable domain is KAGVTQTPRYLIKTRGQQVTLSCSPISGHRSVSWYQQTPGQGLQFLFEYFSETQRNKGNFPGRFSGRQFSNSRSEMNVSTLELGDSALYLCASSWGGGGNTEAFFGQGTRLTVV.

The chain employs TRBV27 and TRBJ2-2; D call uncertain. CDR3 length: 13 amino acids. The germline gives CDR1 MNHEY, CDR2 SMNVEV (reference sequence). Trimming left V 7 bases short and J 1 base short, with 7 bases between. The CDR3 region is CASIRQNTGELFF. The CDR3 nucleotides are TGTGCCAGCATCCGACAGAACACCGGGGAGCTGTTTTTT.

This chain links TRBV5-1 with TRBJ2-3, with 8 bases matching TRBD2. This CDR3 spans 15 amino acids. Trimming cost V 0 bases and J 2 bases; bases outside gene matches: 2. In germline, CDR1 is SGHRS, CDR2 YFSETQ. CDR3: CASSLGSGVTDTQYF. CDR3 DNA sequence: TGCGCCAGCAGCTTGGGTAGCGGGGTCACAGATACGCAGTATTTT.

This clone came up a few times. The V call is TRBV6-1, the J call TRBJ1-2, with 8 positions matching TRBD1. Germline assignment: CDR1 MNHNS and CDR2 SASEGT. The CDR3 totals 15 residues. V trimming: 3 bases; J trimming: 5 bases; junction bases outside the gene matches: 8. The CDR3 DNA is TGTGCCAGCAGTGAGGAGACAGGGGCGCGGTATGGCTACACCTTC. It codes for CASSEETGARYGYTF.

The chain employs TRBV5-1 and TRBJ1-3; D gene uncertain. Germline CDR1 is SGHRS and CDR2 is YFSETQ. V was trimmed by 0 bases and J by 1 base, leaving 8 bases between them. This CDR3 spans 15 amino acids. The CDR3 bases are TGCGCCAGCAGCTTGGATGTCCAGTCTGGAAACACCATATATTTT. Encoded protein: CASSLDVQSGNTIYF.

The chain couples TRBV5-1 to TRBJ2-5; 7 bases are shared with TRBD1. The junction had 5 bases not matched to a gene; V was cut back by 3 bases and J by 0 bases. CDR1 and CDR2 (germline): SGHRS, YFSETQ. CDR3 length: 15 residues. The CDR3 loop reads CASSWGDRDQETQYF. The CDR3 DNA follows: TGCGCCAGCAGCTGGGGAGACAGGGACCAAGAGACCCAGTACTTC.

The chain carries TRBV2 and TRBJ1-1; 8 positions match TRBD1. CDR3 length: 16 amino acids. The trim removed 5 bases at V and 2 bases at J, leaving 10 bases unmatched. Germline V lookup: CDR1 SNHLY, CDR2 FYNNEI. CDR3 in amino acids: CASSRLGTGPNTEAFF. The CDR3 DNA reads as TGTGCCAGCAGTCGGCTGGGGACAGGTCCTAACACTGAAGCTTTCTTT.

The V gene is TRBV6-1, the J gene TRBJ2-1, with 8 nucleotides matching TRBD2. The CDR3 loop spans 13 amino acids. V lost 3 bases to trimming and J lost 8 bases; unmatched junction nucleotides: 3. In germline, CDR1 is MNHNS, CDR2 SASEGT. Here the CDR3 DNA reads TGTGCCAGCAGTGACGGGGGGGCCGATGAGCAGTTCTTC. This translates into CASSDGGADEQFF.